This TCR beta chain is from a study of CD8+CD57+ T cells in acquired aplastic anemia. Whole-study context: Sorted CD4+ and CD8+ cells yielded about 3 ug of DNA on average.

About this clonotype: Its specificity is not known.

Study-level points and caveats: For CD8+ Simpson's diversity, patients and controls showed no significant difference.

The template used for profiling TCR beta VDJ and CDR3 was genomic DNA. Each CDR3 protein gets one entry after TCRdb re-called the reads with MiXCR. The sample holds about 110,000 distinct CDR3 sequences, less than 65% seen once. The CDR3 contains 11 residues. Germline CDR1 SQVTM, CDR2 ANQGSEA. V shed 5 bases and J shed 4 bases, with 9 bases lying between them. The sequence derives from a human donor in good health, serving as a control. Sequencing was performed on sorted CD4+, CD8+, or CD8+CD57+ T cells (not recorded which) from PBMCs. The chain couples TRBV29-1 to TRBJ2-7; D possibly corresponds to TRBD1 (5 bases). The CDR3 loop is CSVYQGYEQYF. The CDR3 bases are TGCAGCGTTTATCAGGGATACGAGCAGTACTTC.